What follows are 20 T cell receptor beta chains derived from one specimen sequenced in a study of blood T cells in healthy people across ages. It was with a sample-barcoded 5' primer and a J-beta primer mix that a second PCR of roughly 6 to 12 cycles was run. TCRdb independently ran MiXCR on the 5' RACE reads; one entry per CDR3 protein. This sample has 1.5 million to 2 million distinct CDR3 sequences, with about 49% found just once. The sample was blood. The source is a woman aged 40 to 55 in good health.

The chain employs TRBV7-9 and TRBJ2-5; D not resolved. This CDR3 spans 15 amino acids. V was cut by 1 base and J by 1 base, with 10 bases left in between. Germline V gene data show CDR1 as SEHNR and CDR2 as FQNEAQ (reference sequence). CDR3 nucleotide sequence: TGTGCCAGCAGCTTAGAACCCCCATCCCAAGAGACCCAGTACTTC. Encoded protein: CASSLEPPSQETQYF.

This clonotype was detected only a few times. This chain connects TRBV7-2 to TRBJ2-6; 7 bases map to TRBD1. The CDR3 loop spans 16 amino acids. V was clipped by 2 bases and J by 2 bases; unmatched bases: 3. The germline CDR1 and CDR2 sequences are SGHTA and FQGNSA. The CDR3, as DNA: TGTGCCAGCAGCTTAAAGACAGGGACTGGGGCCAACGTCCTGACTTTC. Translated: CASSLKTGTGANVLTF.

The chain joins TRBV7-8 to TRBJ2-1; D is unclear. CDR3 length equals 16 residues. Looked up from germline, CDR1 is SGHVS and CDR2 is FQNEAQ. Trimming cost V 1 base and J 1 base, with 11 bases left between them. The CDR3: CASSLELGRSYNEQFF. The CDR3 nucleotides are TGTGCCAGCAGCTTAGAACTGGGTAGATCCTACAATGAGCAGTTCTTC.

The chain couples TRBV29-1 to TRBJ2-3; D possibly matches TRBD1 or TRBD2 (5 bases each). The CDR3 spans 15 residues. Germline-derived CDR1 and CDR2 are SQVTM and ANQGSEA. V was clipped by 6 bases and J by 6 bases, with 22 bases between them. CDR3 nucleotide sequence: TGCAGCGTACTCTATTCCCGGGACGTGTTGGATACGCAGTATTTT. Translating gives CSVLYSRDVLDTQYF.

The genes are TRBV20-1 and TRBJ2-5, with D tentatively TRBD2 (5 bases). The CDR3 is made up of 15 amino acids. CDR1 is DFQATT and CDR2 is SNEGSKA in the germline V gene (reference sequence). Trimming shortened V by 0 bases and J by 5 bases, and 16 bases separated the two germline ends. CDR3 amino acids: CSAREPDGLGETQYF. The CDR3 nucleotides are TGCAGTGCTAGAGAGCCGGACGGACTCGGGGAGACCCAGTACTTC.

The rearrangement joins TRBV20-1 to TRBJ2-7; 8 bases are shared with TRBD2. TRBJ2-5 explains the end of the DNA better; the J call may be wrong. Germline CDR1 DFQATT, CDR2 SNEGSKA (reference sequence). The CDR3 contains 14 residues. In DNA form, the CDR3 reads TGCAGTGCTAGATCTGGTAGCGGGGCCGAGACCCAGTACTTC. Encoded protein: CSARSGSGAETQYF.

The J gene is TRBJ2-3, the V gene TRBV3-1; possibly TRBD2 for D (6 bases). Deletions cut 10 bases from V and 6 bases from J, with 20 bases between. CDR3 length: 14 residues. Germline lookup yields CDR1 LGHDT and CDR2 YNNKEL (reference sequence). This CDR3 is CATLRRGITDTQYF. The CDR3 DNA is TGTGCCACCCTAAGGAGGGGAATCACGGATACGCAGTATTTT.

The chain is built from TRBV4-3 and TRBJ2-7; D possibly matches TRBD1 or TRBD2 (5 bases each). The CDR3 runs to 19 residues. V shed 2 bases and J shed 4 bases, with 27 bases lying between them. The germline V gene has CDR1 LGHNA and CDR2 YSLEER. The CDR3 DNA sequence: TGCGCCAGCAGCCAAACTACCGGGGCAGGGAACCAACCCCATTACGAGCAGTACTTC. Amino acids: CASSQTTGAGNQPHYEQYF.

V and J are TRBV20-1 and TRBJ2-1, with D possibly TRBD2 on 6 matching bases. The CDR3 extends over 13 amino acids. CDR1 and CDR2 from the germline V gene are DFQATT and SNEGSKA (reference sequence). The V gene lost 7 bases and the J gene lost 8 bases, with 18 bases spanning the gap. The CDR3 DNA reads as TGCAGTGGTGAGTGGAGGGGAGTAGATGAGCAGTTCTTC. Amino acids: CSGEWRGVDEQFF.

This rearrangement joins TRBV9 to TRBJ2-5; D not certain. CDR1 SGDLS and CDR2 YYNGEE come from the germline V gene. V lost 0 bases and J 5 bases, leaving 14 bases between the germline ends. The CDR3 contains 15 residues. DNA of the CDR3: TGTGCCAGCAGCGTAGATGGCAGCCCCCGGGAGACCCAGTACTTC. Translation: CASSVDGSPRETQYF.

The genes are TRBV6-5 and TRBJ1-2, with D unclear. The CDR3 runs 14 residues. V was trimmed by 4 bases and J by 1 base, leaving 10 bases between them. The germline CDR1 and CDR2 sequences are MNHEY and SVGAGI. This CDR3 reads CASSSLQRNYGYTF. In nucleotides, the CDR3 is TGTGCCAGCAGTTCTCTACAGCGTAACTATGGCTACACCTTC.

This chain uses TRBV20-1 with TRBJ1-2; 8 bases match TRBD1. This CDR3 region has 13 residues. Germline V gene data show CDR1 as DFQATT and CDR2 as SNEGSKA (reference sequence). V lost 1 base to trimming and J lost 2 bases; unmatched junction nucleotides: 0. CDR3 sequence reads: CSARGTGNYGYTF. CDR3 DNA sequence: TGCAGTGCTAGAGGGACAGGGAACTATGGCTACACCTTC.

CDR3 protein: CASRGQGVYEQYF. CDR3 DNA: TGCGCCAGCAGAGGACAGGGGGTCTACGAGCAGTACTTC. V gene TRBV5-1 combines with J gene TRBJ2-7; 10 nucleotides match TRBD1. V gave up 5 bases and J gave up 3 bases; unmatched junction bases: 2. This CDR3 comprises 13 residues. The V gene's germline CDR1 is SGHRS and CDR2 YFSETQ. Drawing the rest from reference TRBV5-1 and TRBJ2-7, the complete variable domain is KAGVTQTPRYLIKTRGQQVTLSCSPISGHRSVSWYQQTPGQGLQFLFEYFSETQRNKGNFPGRFSGRQFSNSRSEMNVSTLELGDSALYLCASRGQGVYEQYFGPGTRLTVT.

This chain uses TRBV10-3 with TRBJ2-7, with 9 positions matching TRBD1. Germline V gives CDR1 ENHRY, CDR2 SYGVKD. The CDR3 runs to 13 residues. Germline trimming cut 10 bases from V and 4 bases from J; bases unmatched to any gene: 8. The DNA for the CDR3 is TGTGCCAGCGGAACAGGGGGCGCGTACGAGCAGTACTTC. Translating it yields CASGTGGAYEQYF.

This clonotype was detected a few times. CDR3 amino acids: CASSGLIPGLAGGQSTDTQYF. In DNA, the CDR3 is TGCGCCAGCAGTGGCCTGATCCCGGGACTAGCGGGGGGACAATCCACAGATACGCAGTATTTT. The rearrangement joins TRBV10-2 to TRBJ2-3; 15 bases map to TRBD2. This CDR3 comprises 21 residues. J gave up 2 bases and V 4 bases, and 16 bases lay outside the gene matches. The germline CDR1 and CDR2 sequences are WSHSY and SAAADI.

The chain employs TRBV7-2 and TRBJ2-7; D not certain. Per the germline V gene, CDR1 is SGHTA and CDR2 is FQGNSA. The V gene lost 2 bases and the J gene lost 0 bases, with 8 bases spanning the gap. The CDR3 has 14 residues. CDR3 DNA: TGTGCCAGCAGCTTAAACTTGGCCTCCTACGAGCAGTACTTC. Its protein is CASSLNLASYEQYF.

This clonotype was detected a few times. The rearrangement links TRBV10-1 to TRBJ2-4; D possibly corresponds to TRBD1 (5 bases). The closer fit of TRBJ2-7 to the DNA end suggests the J call may be wrong. The CDR3 loop spans 13 amino acids. CDR1 is WNHNN and CDR2 is SYGVQD in the germline V gene (reference sequence). CDR3 coding DNA: TGCGCCAGCAGTGGCCTCAGGGTGATCGAGCAGTACTTC. Its translation is CASSGLRVIEQYF.

In this sample, this clonotype turned up a few times. The chain has TRBV10-3 and TRBJ1-5; tentative D call: TRBD1 (5 bases). CDR3 length equals 16 residues. Germline V CDR1 and CDR2: ENHRY, SYGVKD. Trimming took 2 bases from V and 7 from J, leaving 18 bases between them. The CDR3, as DNA: TGTGCCATCAGTGAGGCGGGCAGGGAGGTTGGACAGCCCCAGCATTTT. It yields the protein CAISEAGREVGQPQHF.

This chain connects TRBV27 to TRBJ2-3, with D perhaps matching TRBD1 (5 bases). CDR1 and CDR2 from the germline V gene are MNHEY and SMNVEV (reference sequence). This CDR3 is built from 14 residues. The V and J ends lost 9 bases and 6 bases respectively, with 19 bases between them. CDR3 residues: CASAGLTGGDTQYF. Written as DNA, the CDR3 is TGTGCCAGTGCAGGGTTAACTGGTGGGGATACGCAGTATTTT.

V is TRBV7-2 and J is TRBJ2-1; 10 bases are shared with TRBD2. Germline lookup yields CDR1 SGHTA and CDR2 FQGNSA. Unmatched junction bases numbered 11, after V lost 3 bases and J lost 0 bases. The length of the CDR3 is 19 residues. The CDR3 region is CASSFPTRTSGFSYNEQFF. The CDR3 DNA reads TGTGCCAGCAGCTTCCCGACCCGGACTAGCGGATTCTCCTACAATGAGCAGTTCTTC.